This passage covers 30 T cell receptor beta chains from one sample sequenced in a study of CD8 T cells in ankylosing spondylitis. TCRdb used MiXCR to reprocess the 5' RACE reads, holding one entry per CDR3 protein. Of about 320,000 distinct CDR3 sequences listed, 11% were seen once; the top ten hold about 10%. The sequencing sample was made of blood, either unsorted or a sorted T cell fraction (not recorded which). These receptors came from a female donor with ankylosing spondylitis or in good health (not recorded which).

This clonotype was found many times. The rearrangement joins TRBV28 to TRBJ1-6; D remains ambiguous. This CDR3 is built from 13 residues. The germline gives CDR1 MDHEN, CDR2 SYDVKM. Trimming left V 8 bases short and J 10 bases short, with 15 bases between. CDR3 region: CASLTPLRSPLHF. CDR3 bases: TGTGCCAGCCTAACTCCCTTACGGTCACCCCTCCACTTT.

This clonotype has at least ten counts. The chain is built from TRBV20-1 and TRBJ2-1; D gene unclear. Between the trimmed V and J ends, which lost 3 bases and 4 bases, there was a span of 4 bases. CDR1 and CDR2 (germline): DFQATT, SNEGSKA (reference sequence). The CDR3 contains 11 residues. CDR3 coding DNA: TGCAGTGCTAGTCGGTACAATGAGCAGTTCTTC. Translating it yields CSASRYNEQFF.

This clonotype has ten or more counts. The CDR3 nucleotides are TGTGCCAGCTGCCTCACGGGCAATCAGCCCCAGCATTTT. This gives the protein CASCLTGNQPQHF. This chain joins TRBV12-3 or TRBV12-4 and TRBJ1-5; D is unresolved. The CDR3 spans 13 residues. V lost 8 bases and J lost 2, with 10 bases in between.

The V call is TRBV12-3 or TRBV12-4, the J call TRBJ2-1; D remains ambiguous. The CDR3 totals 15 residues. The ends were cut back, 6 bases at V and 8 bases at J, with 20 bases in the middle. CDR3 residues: CASRGRAPINYEQFF. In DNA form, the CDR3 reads TGTGCCAGCAGGGGCCGGGCCCCGATAAACTATGAGCAGTTCTTC.

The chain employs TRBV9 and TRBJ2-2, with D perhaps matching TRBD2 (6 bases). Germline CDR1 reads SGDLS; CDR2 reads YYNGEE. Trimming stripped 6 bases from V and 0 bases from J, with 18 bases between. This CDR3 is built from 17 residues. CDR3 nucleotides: TGTGCCAGCACCCTCTCCCCGGGGGACGCGAACACCGGGGAGCTGTTTTTT. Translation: CASTLSPGDANTGELFF.

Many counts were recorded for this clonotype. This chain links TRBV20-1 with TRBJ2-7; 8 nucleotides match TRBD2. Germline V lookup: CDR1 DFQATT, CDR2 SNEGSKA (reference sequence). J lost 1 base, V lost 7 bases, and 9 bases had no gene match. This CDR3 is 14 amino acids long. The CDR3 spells CSVDGGGPSYEQYF. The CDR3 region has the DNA TGCAGTGTAGACGGCGGGGGGCCTTCCTACGAGCAGTACTTC.

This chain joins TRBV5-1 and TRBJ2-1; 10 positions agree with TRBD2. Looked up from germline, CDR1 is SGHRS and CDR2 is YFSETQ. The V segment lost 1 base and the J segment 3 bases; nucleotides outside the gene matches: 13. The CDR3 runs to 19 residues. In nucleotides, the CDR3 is TGCGCCAGCAGCTTGCGCTCAGGTCCCTGGACTAGCGGCTACAATGAGCAGTTCTTC. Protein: CASSLRSGPWTSGYNEQFF.

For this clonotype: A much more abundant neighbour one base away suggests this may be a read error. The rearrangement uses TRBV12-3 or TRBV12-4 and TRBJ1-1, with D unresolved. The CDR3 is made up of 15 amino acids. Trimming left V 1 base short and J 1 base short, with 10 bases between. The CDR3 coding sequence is TGTGCCAGCAGTTTAGTTTTGGGCTCGAACACTGAAGCTTTCTTT. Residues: CASSLVLGSNTEAFF.

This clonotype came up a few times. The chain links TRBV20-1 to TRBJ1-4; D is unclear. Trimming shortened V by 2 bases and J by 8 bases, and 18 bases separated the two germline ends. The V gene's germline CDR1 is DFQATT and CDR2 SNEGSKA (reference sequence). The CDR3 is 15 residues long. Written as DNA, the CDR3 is TGCAGTGCTAGATCAATTCCGGGAGTGGGAGAAAAACTGTTTTTT. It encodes CSARSIPGVGEKLFF.

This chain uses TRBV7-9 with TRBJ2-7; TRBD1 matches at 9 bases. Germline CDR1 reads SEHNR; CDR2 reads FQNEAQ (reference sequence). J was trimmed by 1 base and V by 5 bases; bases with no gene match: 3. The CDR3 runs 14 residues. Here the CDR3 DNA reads TGTGCCAGCAGCCGTGACAGGGGGTCCTACGAGCAGTACTTC. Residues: CASSRDRGSYEQYF.

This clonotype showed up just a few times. CDR3 loop: CSAPGTWSNQPQHF. For the CDR3, the DNA is TGCAGTGCCCCTGGAACATGGAGCAATCAGCCCCAGCATTTT. The chain joins TRBV20-1 to TRBJ1-5, with D unresolved. CDR1 is DFQATT and CDR2 is SNEGSKA in the germline V gene (reference sequence). CDR3 length equals 14 residues. The V end was cut by 6 bases, the J end by 1 base, with 13 bases between.

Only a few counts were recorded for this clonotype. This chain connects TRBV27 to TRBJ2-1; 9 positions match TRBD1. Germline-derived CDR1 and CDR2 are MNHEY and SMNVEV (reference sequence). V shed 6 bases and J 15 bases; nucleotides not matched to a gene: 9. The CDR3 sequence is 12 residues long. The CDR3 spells CASSKGGQGLFF. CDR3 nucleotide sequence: TGTGCCAGCAGCAAAGGGGGACAGGGTCTGTTCTTC.

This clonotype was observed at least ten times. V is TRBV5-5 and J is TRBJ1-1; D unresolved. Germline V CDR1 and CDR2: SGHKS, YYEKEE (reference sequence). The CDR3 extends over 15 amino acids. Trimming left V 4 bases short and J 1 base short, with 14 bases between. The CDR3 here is CASSPHPAPNTEAFF. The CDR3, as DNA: TGTGCCAGCAGCCCCCATCCCGCACCGAACACTGAAGCTTTCTTT.

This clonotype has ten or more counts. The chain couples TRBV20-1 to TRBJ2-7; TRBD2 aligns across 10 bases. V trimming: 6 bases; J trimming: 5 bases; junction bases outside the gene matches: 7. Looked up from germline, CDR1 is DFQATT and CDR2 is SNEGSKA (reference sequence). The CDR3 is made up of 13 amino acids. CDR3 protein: CSATGTSVNEQYF. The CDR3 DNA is TGCAGTGCCACCGGGACTAGCGTCAACGAGCAGTACTTC.

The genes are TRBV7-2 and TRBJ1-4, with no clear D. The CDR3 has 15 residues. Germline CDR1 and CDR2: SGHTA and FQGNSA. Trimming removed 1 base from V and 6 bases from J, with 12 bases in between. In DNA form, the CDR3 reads TGTGCCAGCAGCTTAGGTGCCCGAGTGGATGAAAAACTGTTTTTT. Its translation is CASSLGARVDEKLFF.

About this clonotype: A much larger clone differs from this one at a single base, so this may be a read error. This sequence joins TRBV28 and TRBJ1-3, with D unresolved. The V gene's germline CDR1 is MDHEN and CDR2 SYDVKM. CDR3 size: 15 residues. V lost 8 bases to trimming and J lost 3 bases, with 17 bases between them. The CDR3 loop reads CASALSGYDGNTIYF. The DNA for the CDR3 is TGTGCCAGCGCTTTATCCGGGTACGATGGAAACACCATATATTTT. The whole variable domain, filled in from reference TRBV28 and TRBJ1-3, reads DVKVTQSSRYLVKRTGEKVFLECVQDMDHENMFWYRQDPGLGLRLIYFSYDVKMKEKGDIPEGYSVSREKKERFSLILESASTNQTSMYLCASALSGYDGNTIYFGEGSWLTVV.

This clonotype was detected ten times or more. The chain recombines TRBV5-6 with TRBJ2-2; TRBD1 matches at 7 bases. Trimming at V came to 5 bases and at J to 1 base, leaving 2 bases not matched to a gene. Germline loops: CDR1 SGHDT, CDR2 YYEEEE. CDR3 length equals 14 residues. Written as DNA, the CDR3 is TGTGCCAGCAGTAGGACAGGGAACACCGGGGAGCTGTTTTTT. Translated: CASSRTGNTGELFF.

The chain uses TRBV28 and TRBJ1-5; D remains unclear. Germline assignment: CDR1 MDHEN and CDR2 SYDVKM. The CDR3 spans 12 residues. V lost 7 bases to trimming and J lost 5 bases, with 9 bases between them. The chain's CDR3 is CASTQEDQPQHF. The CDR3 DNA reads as TGTGCCAGCACCCAGGAGGATCAGCCCCAGCATTTT.

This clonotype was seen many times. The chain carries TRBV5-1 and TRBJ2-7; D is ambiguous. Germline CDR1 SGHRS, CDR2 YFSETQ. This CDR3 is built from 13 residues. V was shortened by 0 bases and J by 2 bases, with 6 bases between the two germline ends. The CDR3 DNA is TGCGCCAGCAGCTTGGACGGAACCTACGAGCAGTACTTC. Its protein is CASSLDGTYEQYF.

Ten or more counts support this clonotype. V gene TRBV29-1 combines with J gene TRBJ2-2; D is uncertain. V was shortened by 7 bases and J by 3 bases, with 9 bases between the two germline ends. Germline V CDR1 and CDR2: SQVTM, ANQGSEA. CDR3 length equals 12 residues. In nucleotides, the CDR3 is TGCAGCGCCCCCGGGTACACCGGGGAGCTGTTTTTT. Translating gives CSAPGYTGELFF.

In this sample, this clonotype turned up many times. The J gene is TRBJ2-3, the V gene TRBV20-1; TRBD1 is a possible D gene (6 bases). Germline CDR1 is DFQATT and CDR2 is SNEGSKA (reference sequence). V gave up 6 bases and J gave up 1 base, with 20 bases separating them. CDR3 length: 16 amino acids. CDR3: CSARQGHTTRTDTQYF. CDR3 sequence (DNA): TGCAGTGCGAGGCAGGGACACACAACTCGCACAGATACGCAGTATTTT.

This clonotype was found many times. CDR3 coding DNA: TGCGCCAGCAGCTTTGAGGGGGCCAGCTATGGCTACACCTTC. Translated: CASSFEGASYGYTF. The chain is built from TRBV5-1 and TRBJ1-2, with 7 bases that match TRBD1. Trimming removed 2 bases from V and 4 bases from J; junction bases left unmatched: 5. From germline, CDR1 is SGHRS and CDR2 YFSETQ. This CDR3 is 14 amino acids long.

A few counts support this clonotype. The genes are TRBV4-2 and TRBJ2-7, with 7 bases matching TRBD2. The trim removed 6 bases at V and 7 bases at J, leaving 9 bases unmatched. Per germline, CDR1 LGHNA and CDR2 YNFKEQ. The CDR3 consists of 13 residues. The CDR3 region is CASSPRGEREQYF. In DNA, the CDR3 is TGTGCCAGCAGTCCCCGGGGGGAAAGGGAGCAGTACTTC.

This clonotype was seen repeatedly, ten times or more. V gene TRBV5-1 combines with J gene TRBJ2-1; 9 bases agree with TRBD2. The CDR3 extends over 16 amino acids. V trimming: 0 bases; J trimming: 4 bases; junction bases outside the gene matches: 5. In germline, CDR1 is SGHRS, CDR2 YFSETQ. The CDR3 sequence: CASSLVAGASYNEQFF. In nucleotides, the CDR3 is TGCGCCAGCAGCTTGGTAGCGGGAGCCTCATACAATGAGCAGTTCTTC.

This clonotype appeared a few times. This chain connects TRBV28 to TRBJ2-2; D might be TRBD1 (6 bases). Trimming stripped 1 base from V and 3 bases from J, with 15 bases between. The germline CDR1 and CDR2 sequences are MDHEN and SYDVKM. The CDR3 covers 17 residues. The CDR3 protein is CASSLSVMAGDTGELFF. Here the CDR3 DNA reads TGTGCCAGCAGTTTATCGGTTATGGCAGGGGACACCGGGGAGCTGTTTTTT.

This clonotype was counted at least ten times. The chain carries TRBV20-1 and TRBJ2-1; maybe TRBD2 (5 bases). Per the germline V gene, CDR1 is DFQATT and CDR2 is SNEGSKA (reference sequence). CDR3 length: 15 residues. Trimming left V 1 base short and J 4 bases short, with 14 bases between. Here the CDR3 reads CSARASGGPYNEQFF. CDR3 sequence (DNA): TGCAGTGCTAGAGCCTCTGGAGGCCCGTACAATGAGCAGTTCTTC.

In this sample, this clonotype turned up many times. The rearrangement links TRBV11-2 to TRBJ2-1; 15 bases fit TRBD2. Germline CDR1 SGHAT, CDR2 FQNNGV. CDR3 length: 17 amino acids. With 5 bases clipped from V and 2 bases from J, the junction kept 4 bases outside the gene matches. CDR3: CASSRGLAGGPYNEQFF. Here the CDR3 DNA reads TGTGCCAGCAGCCGAGGACTAGCGGGAGGGCCCTACAATGAGCAGTTCTTC.

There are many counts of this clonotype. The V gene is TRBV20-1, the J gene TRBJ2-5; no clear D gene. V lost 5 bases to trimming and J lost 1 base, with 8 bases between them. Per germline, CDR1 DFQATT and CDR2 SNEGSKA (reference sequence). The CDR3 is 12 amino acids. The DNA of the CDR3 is TGCAGTGCTCACCTTATCCAAGAGACCCAGTACTTC. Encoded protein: CSAHLIQETQYF.

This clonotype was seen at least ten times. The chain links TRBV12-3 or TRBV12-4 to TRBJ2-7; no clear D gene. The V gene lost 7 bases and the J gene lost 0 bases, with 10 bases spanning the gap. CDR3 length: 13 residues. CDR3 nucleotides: TGTGCCAGCAAGCAGTCAGTCTCCTACGAGCAGTACTTC. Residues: CASKQSVSYEQYF.

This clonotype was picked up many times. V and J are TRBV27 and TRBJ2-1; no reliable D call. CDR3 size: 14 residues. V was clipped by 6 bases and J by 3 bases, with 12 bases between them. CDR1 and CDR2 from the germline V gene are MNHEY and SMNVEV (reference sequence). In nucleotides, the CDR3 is TGTGCCAGCAGGGGCCTTTATTACTACAATGAGCAGTTCTTC. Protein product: CASRGLYYYNEQFF.